This T cell receptor (beta chain) was sequenced for a study of cytomegalovirus exposure and HLA in healthy donors. Findings and limits, study-wide: When analyzed later, a missense DCLRE1C variant was found to be linked to TCR beta V- and J-gene trimming.

There are 14 residues in the CDR3. V gave up 5 bases and J gave up 2 bases, with 12 bases separating them. CDR1 is PRHDT, CDR2 FYEKMQ, per germline (reference sequence). About this clone: Its antigen is not identified.

Primers: 60 Vbeta forward and 13 Jbeta reverse. Only in-frame clones appear in the TCRdb table, and some are missing; sequencing was by immunoSEQ multiplex PCR. The data hold about 160,000 clones, with around 80% observed a single time. The sequenced material came from PBMCs. The rearrangement links TRBV13 to TRBJ1-2, with D perhaps TRBD1 (5 bases). This receptor was identified in a male donor in good health and CMV-seropositive. The CDR3 coding sequence is TGTGCCAGCAGCGCTAGCGGGGCCAACTATGGCTACACCTTC. Its translation is CASSASGANYGYTF.